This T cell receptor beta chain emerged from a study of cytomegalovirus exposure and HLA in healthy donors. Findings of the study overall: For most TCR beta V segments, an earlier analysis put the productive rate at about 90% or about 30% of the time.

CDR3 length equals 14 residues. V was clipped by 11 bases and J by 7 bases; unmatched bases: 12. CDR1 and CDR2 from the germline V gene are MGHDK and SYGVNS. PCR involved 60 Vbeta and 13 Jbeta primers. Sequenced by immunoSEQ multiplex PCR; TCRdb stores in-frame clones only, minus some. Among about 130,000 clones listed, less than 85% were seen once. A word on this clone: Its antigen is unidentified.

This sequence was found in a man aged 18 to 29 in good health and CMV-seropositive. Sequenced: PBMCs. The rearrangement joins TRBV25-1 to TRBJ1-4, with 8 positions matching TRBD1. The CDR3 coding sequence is TGTGCCGCCTCCGCTGGACAGGGAGCTGAAAAACTGTTTTTT. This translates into CAASAGQGAEKLFF.